A single T cell receptor (beta chain) is shown here with its context. The antigen is undetermined. The record originates from a study of T cell responses to AZD1222 COVID-19 vaccine. General observations from the study: As reported, nearly half of all spike-specific TCRs target variant regions that are unmutated. Only a handful of individuals given AZD1222 were seropositive at baseline.

CDR1 and CDR2 (germline): LNHDA, SQIVND (reference sequence). V lost 2 bases, J lost 6 bases, and 16 bases lay in between. The CDR3 runs to 16 residues. TCRdb's copy holds only in-frame clones and misses some; the assay was immunoSEQ multiplex PCR. The sample lists about 78,000 clones; 70% to 85% were seen once. The source is an adult in good health. The V gene is TRBV19, the J gene TRBJ2-2, with D possibly TRBD2 on 6 matching bases. Specimen: peripheral blood, collected on day 0 of AZD1222 vaccination. This CDR3 is CASSIPRDRGSGELFF. The DNA of the CDR3 is TGTGCCAGTAGTATACCTCGAGACCGGGGGTCCGGGGAGCTGTTTTTT.